The 15 T cell receptor beta chains in this list originate from one sample, sequenced in a study of glioma-infiltrating T cells. Amplification of TCR alpha and beta CDR3 regions from RNA used iRepertoire nested multiplex PCR. Each CDR3 protein is one row after TCRdb ran MiXCR on the multiplex PCR reads. The sample contains about 89,000 distinct CDR3 sequences, approximately 22% of which appear only once. Sequenced material: glioma tissue, nonneoplastic brain tissue, or PBMCs (not recorded which). Receptors originate from a human donor with low-grade glioma or glioblastoma, undergoing nonglioma brain surgery, or in good health (not recorded which).

This clonotype was seen at least ten times. As DNA, the CDR3 is TGCGCCAGCAATGCGGTGGGGGGTTGGACTGAAGCTTTCTTT. It translates to CASNAVGGWTEAFF. The rearrangement links TRBV5-1 to TRBJ1-1; TRBD1 might be the D (5 bases). CDR1 is SGHRS, CDR2 YFSETQ, per germline. The CDR3 contains 14 residues. V was cut by 6 bases and J by 5 bases, with 17 bases left in between.

V is TRBV5-1 and J is TRBJ1-1; D is uncertain. The CDR3 consists of 15 residues. Germline lookup yields CDR1 SGHRS and CDR2 YFSETQ. Trimming shortened V by 2 bases and J by 0 bases, and 11 bases separated the two germline ends. The CDR3 nucleotides are TGCGCCAGCAGCTTAAGATCGGCTATGAACACTGAAGCTTTCTTT. Amino acid sequence: CASSLRSAMNTEAFF.

The sample holds many counts of this clonotype. J is TRBJ1-2 and V is TRBV20-1; 7 nucleotides align to TRBD1. The germline V gene has CDR1 DFQATT and CDR2 SNEGSKA (reference sequence). CDR3 size: 14 residues. The V gene end was trimmed by 3 bases and the J gene end by 8 bases; junction bases not matched to a gene: 12. As DNA, the CDR3 is TGCAGTGCTAGGACAGGGTCAAAGGGCTGGGGCTACACCTTC. It codes for CSARTGSKGWGYTF.

This clonotype was seen repeatedly, ten times or more. This chain links TRBV10-3 with TRBJ1-1; weak D call: TRBD1 (5 bases). The V gene's germline CDR1 is ENHRY and CDR2 SYGVKD. The CDR3 runs to 13 residues. Trimming cost V 6 bases and J 1 base, with 9 bases left between them. The CDR3 DNA sequence: TGTGCCATCAGGGACGGGGGGAACACTGAAGCTTTCTTT. Amino acid sequence: CAIRDGGNTEAFF.

This clonotype was detected many times. V is TRBV29-1 and J is TRBJ2-3; D is tentatively TRBD1 or TRBD2 (5 bases each). Germline lookup yields CDR1 SQVTM and CDR2 ANQGSEA. V was trimmed by 6 bases and J by 0 bases, leaving 10 bases between them. The CDR3 is 13 amino acids. Here the CDR3 reads CSVSGQSTDTQYF. The CDR3 DNA is TGCAGCGTCTCGGGGCAGAGCACAGATACGCAGTATTTT.

This clonotype was seen many times. V gene TRBV27 combines with J gene TRBJ2-7; maybe TRBD1 (5 bases). Germline values: CDR1 MNHEY, CDR2 SMNVEV (reference sequence). V lost 6 bases and J lost 6, with 15 bases in between. There are 13 residues in the CDR3. Here the CDR3 DNA reads TGTGCCAGCAGGCCAACAGGACACTTCGAGCAGTACTTC. Translation: CASRPTGHFEQYF.

Notes on this clonotype: At one of its ends the junction is not consistent with the germline gene, which may arise from a read error. V usage is TRBV20-1 and J usage is TRBJ1-5; D call uncertain. This CDR3 region has 13 residues. Germline V gene lookup returns CDR1 DFQATT and CDR2 SNEGSKA (reference sequence). The CDR3, as DNA: TGCAGTGCCAGAGATAACGCGTATCAGCCCCAGCATTTT. It codes for CSARDNAYQPQHF.

The chain links TRBV19 to TRBJ2-7, with D possibly TRBD1 on 5 matching bases. Germline lookup yields CDR1 LNHDA and CDR2 SQIVND (reference sequence). Trimming stripped 6 bases from V and 0 bases from J, with 12 bases between. CDR3 length equals 14 residues. CDR3 residues: CASSKQESSYEQYF. In DNA, the CDR3 is TGTGCCAGTAGCAAACAGGAGAGCTCCTACGAGCAGTACTTC.

Of note for this clonotype: A much larger clone lies a single base off, so this may be a read error. V and J are TRBV6-2 or TRBV6-3 and TRBJ2-1; 8 bases match TRBD2. Germline CDR1 is MNHEY and CDR2 is SVGEGT. Unmatched junction bases numbered 20, after V lost 6 bases and J lost 10 bases. The CDR3 has 17 amino acids. The CDR3 bases are TGTGCCAGCAGCCCCACGCGGTCTAGCGGGTATAACTACGAGCAGTTCTTC. Translated, it gives CASSPTRSSGYNYEQFF.

The CDR3 coding sequence is TGCGCCAGCAGCTTTGGTGGTCCCACCTACGAGCAGTACTTC. Encoded protein: CASSFGGPTYEQYF. V is TRBV5-1 and J is TRBJ2-7; unclear D gene. Germline V CDR1 and CDR2: SGHRS, YFSETQ. Trimming took 2 bases from V and 2 from J, leaving 11 bases between them. The CDR3 runs 14 residues. The full variable domain, completed using reference TRBV5-1 and TRBJ2-7, is KAGVTQTPRYLIKTRGQQVTLSCSPISGHRSVSWYQQTPGQGLQFLFEYFSETQRNKGNFPGRFSGRQFSNSRSEMNVSTLELGDSALYLCASSFGGPTYEQYFGPGTRLTVT.

Of note for this clonotype: This could be a read error, since a much larger clone is one nucleotide away. This chain links TRBV5-4 with TRBJ1-1; 11 bases fit TRBD1. The CDR3 totals 17 residues. Germline V CDR1 and CDR2: SGHNT, YYREEE (reference sequence). Unmatched junction bases numbered 14, after V lost 5 bases and J lost 5 bases. CDR3 nucleotide sequence: TGTGCCAGCAGAAAAGGGACAGGGGGTACCTTAGATACTGAAGCTTTCTTT. It translates to CASRKGTGGTLDTEAFF.

This clonotype came up once. A single base separates this from a much larger clone, so it may be a read error. The chain recombines TRBV11-2 with TRBJ1-5, with a weak D call TRBD1 (6 bases). The J call is uncertain, as TRBJ2-3 better fits the DNA end. The length of the CDR3 is 16 residues. CDR1 and CDR2 (germline): SGHAT, FQNNGV. In nucleotides, the CDR3 is TGTGCCAGCAGCCTCGGGACACAGTATAGCAATCAGCCCCAGTATTTT. Amino acid sequence: CASSLGTQYSNQPQYF.

This clonotype was counted many times. The chain joins TRBV6-6 to TRBJ2-7; perhaps D is TRBD1 or TRBD2 (6 bases each). V was cut by 0 bases and J by 2 bases, with 8 bases left in between. Germline CDR1 MNHNY, CDR2 SVGAGI (reference sequence). The CDR3 is 14 amino acids. This CDR3 is CASSYSRGPYEQYF. The CDR3 region has the DNA TGTGCCAGCAGTTACTCTCGGGGGCCCTACGAGCAGTACTTC.

This clonotype occurred many times. The chain carries TRBV11-3 and TRBJ1-5; D is uncertain. Germline CDR1 reads SGHNT; CDR2 reads YENEEA. The CDR3 sequence is 15 residues long. Deletions cut 5 bases from V and 5 bases from J, with 16 bases between. DNA of the CDR3: TGTGCCAGCAGCCGCCCGGAAGCTGTATATCAGCCCCAGCATTTT. Translating it yields CASSRPEAVYQPQHF. The full variable domain, rest sourced from reference TRBV11-3 and TRBJ1-5, is EAGVVQSPRYKIIEKKQPVAFWCNPISGHNTLYWYLQNLGQGPELLIRYENEEAVDDSQLPKDRFSAERLKGVDSTLKIQPAELGDSAVYLCASSRPEAVYQPQHFGDGTRLSIL.

This clonotype has ten or more counts. V usage is TRBV10-3 and J usage is TRBJ1-2; perhaps TRBD1 as D (6 bases). The V gene's germline CDR1 is ENHRY and CDR2 SYGVKD. Trimming shortened V by 0 bases and J by 5 bases, and 19 bases separated the two germline ends. The CDR3 is 17 residues long. DNA of the CDR3: TGTGCCATCAGTGAGTCGATAAGGCAGGGGCATGGATATGGCTACACCTTC. It codes for CAISESIRQGHGYGYTF.